These 4 T cell receptor beta chains were all obtained from the same sample, sequenced in a study of blood T cell repertoires in COVID-19. Data came from immunoSEQ multiplex PCR; TCRdb stores just in-frame clones and leaves some out. Among over 250,000 clones, approximately 90% were seen once, and the ten largest hold about 9.8%. Material for sequencing was PBMCs or T cells enriched from blood (not recorded which). Receptor source: a woman between 18 and 30 years old who had recovered from COVID-19.

The chain recombines TRBV12-5 with TRBJ2-2, with a tentative D call TRBD1 (6 bases). Germline V lookup: CDR1 LGHNT, CDR2 FRNRAP. The CDR3 runs to 15 residues. The germline V and J ends were trimmed by 1 base and 0 bases, with 6 bases remaining between them. DNA for the CDR3: TGTGCTAGTGGTTTGGACAGGGCGAACACCGGGGAGCTGTTTTTT. It codes for CASGLDRANTGELFF.

This sequence joins TRBV4-3 and TRBJ1-1; tentatively, D is TRBD1 (5 bases). V lost 0 bases and J lost 4, with 9 bases in between. CDR1 and CDR2 from the germline V gene are LGHNA and YSLEER. The CDR3 loop spans 14 amino acids. CDR3 sequence reads: CASSQDGGGTEAFF. The DNA for the CDR3 is TGCGCCAGCAGCCAAGACGGGGGGGGCACTGAAGCTTTCTTT.

The chain joins TRBV9 to TRBJ2-7, with 9 bases lining up with TRBD2. The V segment lost 4 bases and the J segment 0 bases; nucleotides outside the gene matches: 5. Germline V gene sequence: CDR1 SGDLS, CDR2 YYNGEE. The CDR3 spans 15 residues. This chain's CDR3 is CASSLSSGVSYEQYF. The DNA of the CDR3 is TGTGCCAGCAGCCTTTCTAGCGGGGTCTCCTACGAGCAGTACTTC.

The rearrangement links TRBV15 to TRBJ2-1, with no clear D. The CDR3 length is 14 residues. The germline V gene has CDR1 LNHNV and CDR2 YYDKDF (reference sequence). V was pared by 1 base and J by 2 bases, with 6 bases between. This CDR3 is CATSRGLAYNEQFF. As DNA, the CDR3 is TGTGCCACCAGCAGAGGGCTAGCCTACAATGAGCAGTTCTTC.